The 14 T cell receptor beta chains listed next were all sequenced from one sample in a study of CD8 T cells in ankylosing spondylitis. Study-wide points: Typical of ankylosing spondylitis blood, it appeared, was a TCR beta motif of fewer than 10 highly homologous variants.

TCRdb reprocessed the 5' RACE reads with MiXCR, giving one entry per CDR3 protein. The top ten clones hold roughly 0.8% of a sample with under 550,000 distinct CDR3 sequences, 25% to 30% of them seen once. No antigen has been identified for these receptors. Sequences were obtained from blood, either unsorted or a sorted T cell fraction (not recorded which). Receptors were obtained from a male donor with ankylosing spondylitis.

The rearrangement links TRBV24-1 to TRBJ1-1, with a tentative D call TRBD1 (6 bases). The CDR3 is made up of 14 amino acids. Germline CDR1 is KGHDR and CDR2 is SFDVKD. V was shortened by 9 bases and J by 3 bases, with 16 bases between the two germline ends. The CDR3 nucleotides read TGTGCCACCCGATTTTCAGGGGACGACACTGAAGCTTTCTTT. The encoded protein is CATRFSGDDTEAFF.

The chain carries TRBV27 and TRBJ2-3; 7 bases are shared with TRBD2. The germline V gene encodes CDR1 MNHEY and CDR2 SMNVEV (reference sequence). CDR3 length equals 15 residues. V trimming: 8 bases; J trimming: 3 bases; junction bases outside the gene matches: 11. CDR3 nucleotide sequence: TGTGCCAGCGTTAGGGGCGGGAGATCGACAGATACGCAGTATTTT. Translated, it gives CASVRGGRSTDTQYF.

The chain has TRBV7-2 and TRBJ2-7, with D possibly matching TRBD1 (6 bases). CDR3 length: 13 residues. Trimming cost V 1 base and J 5 bases, with 9 bases left between them. Germline values: CDR1 SGHTA, CDR2 FQGNSA. CDR3 protein: CASSLDRDNEQYV. Written as DNA, the CDR3 is TGTGCCAGCAGCTTAGACAGGGACAACGAGCAGTACGTC.

This chain uses TRBV2 with TRBJ2-2; TRBD1 aligns across 9 bases. CDR1 and CDR2 (germline): SNHLY, FYNNEI. CDR3 length: 14 residues. V dropped 5 bases and J dropped 7; count of bases not matched to a gene: 5. The CDR3, as DNA: TGTGCCAGCAGTAACAGGGGGCAGGACGGGGAGCTGTTTTTT. Amino acids: CASSNRGQDGELFF.

This clonotype has more than one count but fewer than ten. The chain recombines TRBV29-1 with TRBJ1-5, with D tentatively TRBD1 (6 bases). CDR3 size: 13 residues. The V end was cut by 4 bases, the J end by 1 base, with 8 bases between. Germline V lookup: CDR1 SQVTM, CDR2 ANQGSEA. The CDR3 DNA reads as TGCAGCGTTGGGGACAAAAGCAATCAGCCCCAGCATTTT. Translated, it gives CSVGDKSNQPQHF. The full variable domain, with the rest looked up from reference TRBV29-1 and TRBJ1-5, is SAVISQKPSRDICQRGTSLTIQCQVDSQVTMMFWYRQQPGQSLTLIATANQGSEATYESGFVIDKFPISRPNLTFSTLTVSNMSPEDSSIYLCSVGDKSNQPQHFGDGTRLSIL.

This clonotype was observed a single time. This sequence joins TRBV2 and TRBJ2-2; 8 nucleotides line up with TRBD2. V shed 6 bases and J 1 base; nucleotides not matched to a gene: 4. The V gene's germline CDR1 is SNHLY and CDR2 FYNNEI. This CDR3 spans 15 amino acids. This chain's CDR3 is CASRRLAGNTGELFF. CDR3 nucleotides: TGTGCCAGCAGAAGGCTAGCGGGGAACACCGGGGAGCTGTTTTTT.

The chain carries TRBV20-1 and TRBJ1-6; D ambiguous. V lost 3 bases to trimming and J lost 6 bases, with 9 bases between them. This CDR3 is 13 amino acids long. The V gene's germline CDR1 is DFQATT and CDR2 SNEGSKA (reference sequence). CDR3 amino acids: CSASVFGNSPLHF. CDR3 coding DNA: TGCAGTGCTAGTGTGTTCGGTAATTCACCCCTCCACTTT.

This rearrangement joins TRBV5-1 to TRBJ2-5; D might be TRBD2 (8 bases). The V and J ends lost 7 bases and 1 base respectively, with 17 bases between them. This CDR3 contains 15 residues. Germline lookup yields CDR1 SGHRS and CDR2 YFSETQ. The CDR3 here is CASESGGTVQETQYF. CDR3 sequence (DNA): TGCGCCAGCGAATCGGGAGGGACAGTCCAAGAGACCCAGTACTTC.

V gene TRBV5-1 combines with J gene TRBJ2-3; 9 positions match TRBD2. Trimming at V came to 7 bases and at J to 1 base, leaving 10 bases not matched to a gene. The CDR3 spans 16 residues. Germline assignment: CDR1 SGHRS and CDR2 YFSETQ. CDR3 in amino acids: CASGGRVAGGTDTQYF. CDR3 sequence (DNA): TGCGCCAGCGGCGGGAGAGTAGCGGGGGGCACAGATACGCAGTATTTT.

This clonotype was picked up a small number of times. V is TRBV6-2 or TRBV6-3 and J is TRBJ2-7; D is perhaps TRBD1 or TRBD2 (5 bases each). The ends were cut back, 5 bases at V and 2 bases at J, with 16 bases in the middle. Germline CDR1 is MNHEY and CDR2 is SVGEGT. The CDR3 runs 15 residues. CDR3 sequence reads: CASSVRGREPYEQYF. The CDR3 bases are TGTGCCAGCAGTGTCCGGGGCAGGGAACCCTACGAGCAGTACTTC.

The chain joins TRBV24-1 to TRBJ1-2, with 10 positions matching TRBD1. The germline V gene has CDR1 KGHDR and CDR2 SFDVKD. Trimming cost V 9 bases and J 6 bases; bases outside gene matches: 3. This CDR3 comprises 12 residues. The CDR3 region is CATGDRGDGYTF. Here the CDR3 DNA reads TGTGCCACCGGGGACAGGGGAGATGGCTACACCTTC.

The gene calls are TRBV12-3 or TRBV12-4 and TRBJ2-1; the D is unclear. Trimming shortened V by 8 bases and J by 0 bases, and 8 bases separated the two germline ends. CDR3 length equals 13 residues. The CDR3, as DNA: TGTGCCAGCCAACTGAGCTCCTACAATGAGCAGTTCTTC. Its translation is CASQLSSYNEQFF.

The chain carries TRBV11-1 and TRBJ2-3; no firm D call. Between the trimmed V and J ends, which lost 3 bases and 0 bases, there was a span of 10 bases. CDR3 length: 15 residues. Germline V lookup: CDR1 SGHAT, CDR2 FQDESV (reference sequence). The CDR3 DNA reads as TGTGCCAGCAGCTTCGCTGATCCTAGCACAGATACGCAGTATTTT. It codes for CASSFADPSTDTQYF.

This clonotype was seen many times. The V call is TRBV7-9, the J call TRBJ2-7; the D is unclear. The length of the CDR3 is 12 residues. Trimming stripped 3 bases from V and 2 bases from J, with 5 bases between. Germline CDR1 is SEHNR and CDR2 is FQNEAQ (reference sequence). This CDR3 reads CASSLGTYEQYF. In DNA form, the CDR3 reads TGTGCCAGCAGCTTGGGGACCTACGAGCAGTACTTC. The full variable domain, its missing parts supplied by reference TRBV7-9 and TRBJ2-7, is DTGVSQNPRHKITKRGQNVTFRCDPISEHNRLYWYRQTLGQGPEFLTYFQNEAQLEKSRLLSDRFSAERPKGSFSTLEIQRTEQGDSAMYLCASSLGTYEQYFGPGTRLTVT.